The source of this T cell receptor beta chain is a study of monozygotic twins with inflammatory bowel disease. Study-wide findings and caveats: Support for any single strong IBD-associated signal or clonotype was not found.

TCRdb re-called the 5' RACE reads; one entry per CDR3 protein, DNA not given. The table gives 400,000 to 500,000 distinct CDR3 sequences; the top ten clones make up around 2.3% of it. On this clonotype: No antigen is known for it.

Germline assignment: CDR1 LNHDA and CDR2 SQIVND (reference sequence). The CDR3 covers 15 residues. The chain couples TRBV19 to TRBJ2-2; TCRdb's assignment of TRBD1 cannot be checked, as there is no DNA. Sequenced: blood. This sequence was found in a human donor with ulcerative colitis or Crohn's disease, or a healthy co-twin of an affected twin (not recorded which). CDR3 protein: CATKKPGQGSGELFF.